Ten or more counts support the clone carrying this T cell receptor (beta chain). This sample is part of a study of T cells in Graves' hyperthyroidism and ophthalmopathy. Amplification targeted TCR beta CDR3 regions from RNA transcripts. Using the HTBI primer set, a first-round RT-PCR was run on the TCR CDR3. TCRdb itself ran the multiplex PCR reads through MiXCR, one entry per CDR3 protein. The data contain 550,000 to 800,000 distinct CDR3 sequences, approximately 15% of them singletons. This receptor was obtained from a man in his fifties with Graves' hyperthyroidism. Input material: blood.

This CDR3 reads CASSLLGGANTEAFF. The CDR3 DNA reads as TGTGCCAGCAGTTTATTGGGGGGCGCAAACACTGAAGCTTTCTTT. The chain is built from TRBV28 and TRBJ1-1; D is perhaps TRBD1 (6 bases). There are 15 residues in the CDR3. V was shortened by 1 base and J by 2 bases, with 11 bases between the two germline ends. Germline CDR1 and CDR2: MDHEN and SYDVKM.